The 9 T cell receptor beta chains given below trace back to one sample, sequenced in a study of T cells in localized non-small cell lung cancer. Profiling relied on immunoSEQ multiplex PCR, and the TCRdb table lists in-frame clones only, not all of them. The table includes roughly 30,000 clones, 88% detected once. The sequencing used peripheral blood, collected before any cancer treatment. The receptors derive from a female donor older than 55 with stage III squamous cell lung carcinoma.

This clone was detected a few times. The genes are TRBV9 and TRBJ1-2, with TRBD1 matching 8 bases. Germline CDR1 is SGDLS and CDR2 is YYNGEE. V shed 4 bases, J shed 8 bases, and the junction held 10 bases outside the gene matches. This CDR3 spans 14 amino acids. The CDR3 here is CASSLGQGAEGYTF. In DNA, the CDR3 is TGTGCCAGCAGCCTAGGGCAGGGGGCGGAAGGCTACACCTTC.

CDR3 coding DNA: TGCGCCAGCAGCTTCCAGACAGGGGTGGCCTACGAGCAGTACTTC. It codes for CASSFQTGVAYEQYF. The chain joins TRBV5-1 to TRBJ2-7; 8 bases map to TRBD1. Germline V CDR1 and CDR2: SGHRS, YFSETQ. CDR3 length: 15 amino acids. V shed 2 bases and J 2 bases; nucleotides not matched to a gene: 6.

This CDR3 is CASSLVAGDNSPLHF. In nucleotides, the CDR3 is TGTGCCAGCAGTTTAGTGGCAGGGGATAATTCACCCCTCCACTTT. The chain recombines TRBV28 with TRBJ1-6, with TRBD1 as a possible D gene (6 bases). Trimming pared 2 bases from V and 5 bases from J, leaving 10 bases between. The CDR3 runs to 15 residues. Germline loops: CDR1 MDHEN, CDR2 SYDVKM.

The V gene is TRBV25-1, the J gene TRBJ2-1, with a weak D call TRBD2 (6 bases). This CDR3 has 16 residues. V was clipped by 7 bases and J by 4 bases, with 20 bases between them. The germline gives CDR1 MGHDK, CDR2 SYGVNS. The CDR3 region is CASNRPLEGPYNEQFF. CDR3 DNA: TGTGCCAGCAACCGCCCTTTGGAGGGACCTTACAATGAGCAGTTCTTC.

The V call is TRBV2, the J call TRBJ2-7, with D perhaps TRBD1 (6 bases). The germline V gene has CDR1 SNHLY and CDR2 FYNNEI. The CDR3 spans 15 residues. The germline V and J ends were trimmed by 0 bases and 0 bases, with 9 bases remaining between them. This chain's CDR3 is CASSEATGGSYEQYF. For the CDR3, the DNA is TGTGCCAGCAGTGAAGCGACAGGAGGCTCCTACGAGCAGTACTTC.

The rearrangement joins TRBV5-6 to TRBJ1-2; 8 nucleotides agree with TRBD1. The CDR3 contains 15 residues. The germline CDR1 and CDR2 sequences are SGHDT and YYEEEE. With 3 bases clipped from V and 7 bases from J, the junction kept 11 bases outside the gene matches. The CDR3 DNA reads as TGTGCCAGCAGCTCAAGAGACAGGGGAATGGGTGGCTACACCTTC. It yields the protein CASSSRDRGMGGYTF.

This chain uses TRBV6-5 with TRBJ2-7; D is unclear. With 0 bases removed from V and 5 bases from J, the gap between germline ends came to 11 bases. Germline V lookup: CDR1 MNHEY, CDR2 SVGAGI. This CDR3 comprises 14 residues. The CDR3 DNA reads TGTGCCAGCAGTTACTCAACAGCCCCTCACGAGCAGTACTTC. This encodes CASSYSTAPHEQYF.

This chain uses TRBV11-2 with TRBJ2-3, with 8 nucleotides matching TRBD2. This CDR3 is built from 15 residues. The V gene end was trimmed by 5 bases and the J gene end by 7 bases; junction bases not matched to a gene: 11. Per germline, CDR1 SGHAT and CDR2 FQNNGV. This chain's CDR3 is CASSPQRGGANTQYF. CDR3 coding DNA: TGTGCCAGCAGCCCCCAACGGGGGGGTGCTAATACGCAGTATTTT.

The chain carries TRBV27 and TRBJ2-1; D may be TRBD1 or TRBD2 (5 bases each). Per germline, CDR1 MNHEY and CDR2 SMNVEV (reference sequence). V was pared by 7 bases and J by 4 bases, with 14 bases between. This CDR3 spans 14 amino acids. The CDR3 protein is CASTKPGAYNEQFF. CDR3 nucleotide sequence: TGTGCCAGCACCAAACCCGGGGCATACAATGAGCAGTTCTTC.